The TCR beta chain described here comes from a study of OX40 agonist ivuxolimab in advanced cancers. About the full investigation: Ivuxolimab was a fully human IgG2 agonistic monoclonal antibody targeting the costimulatory receptor OX40 (CD134). Intravenous ivuxolimab was administered to patients every 2 weeks at six dose levels: 0.01, 0.1, 0.3, 1.5, 3 and 10 mg/kg. Among the 52 dose-escalation patients, around 20 had hepatocellular carcinoma, around 15 melanoma, 9 renal cell carcinoma and 9 head and neck cancer. In the dose-escalation cohort, around four fifths of patients were male, and the mean age was 60 years with a range of roughly 20 to 79. Patients were allowed to have had prior anti-PD-1, anti-PD-L1 or anti-CTLA-4 therapy, and approximately 37% of the dose-escalation patients had been treated with checkpoint inhibitors. Three dose-escalation patients achieved partial responses, one with hepatocellular carcinoma and two with cutaneous melanoma. Peripheral TCRbeta sequencing aimed to test whether ivuxolimab altered TCR sequence diversity and caused clonal T-cell expansion. The paper describes the monotherapy dose-escalation part (N of about 54 patients) of the phase I trial of ivuxolimab.

For CDR1 and CDR2, the germline V gene (reference sequence) lists SGHNT and YYREEE. Cut back by 2 bases and 5 bases, the V and J ends lie 13 bases apart. Taken from cysteine to phenylalanine, the CDR3 has 14 residues. The read is trimmed to its CDR3 DNA, 42 bases read in frame from base 1. The trial excluded patients who had a history of autoimmune disease or who were on systemic immunosuppression. Peripheral blood for TCR sequencing was drawn from every dose cohort at baseline, at cycle 4 day 1 and at cycle 7 day 1. Samples came from an open-label, multicenter, first-in-human phase I dose-escalation trial of ivuxolimab. Adults with locally advanced or metastatic melanoma, renal cell, hepatocellular, or head and neck squamous cell carcinoma were enrolled in the trial. Before TCR sequencing, CD4+ T cells and CD8+ T cells from peripheral blood were sorted into separate populations. On this clone: Its antigen remains undetermined. No much larger clonotype is one base removed from it; base qualities were not supplied.

For sequencing of the TCRbeta CDR3 region, genomic DNA was extracted from the sorted cells. The immunoSEQ Assay was used to sequence the TCRbeta CDR3 regions. This immuneACCESS table, as held by TCRdb, lists in-frame sequences with V and J called but not all clones. Of the missing ones, under half trace to an unresolved V gene in checked studies; the others have no known cause. This sample holds about 80,000 clones; roughly 84% were observed only once. Approximately 0.3% of the sample belongs to the ten largest clones. Here is what the overall study found, with its caveats: Low levels of normalized T-cell clonal expansion were also seen in some nonresponding patients. At doses of 0.1 to 3.0 mg/kg, clonal expansion of both CD4+ and CD8+ blood T cells was observed from baseline to week 6. On average, CD8+ T cells showed more expanded clones than CD4+ T cells after ivuxolimab. In the 0.1-3.0 mg/kg groups, partial responders had among the lowest normalized peripheral clonal expansion, particularly in CD8+ T cells. The antigen specificity of the clonally expanded peripheral T cells was not determined.

The sequence was collected from an adult with an advanced solid tumor such as melanoma, head and neck, liver or kidney cancer. The source material was CD4+ or CD8+ T cells sorted from blood, sampled in a trial of the OX40 agonist ivuxolimab. The receptor chain draws on TRBV5-4 and TRBJ2-5, with the D call perhaps TRBD1 or TRBD2, each one matching 5 bases. The CDR3 protein sequence reads: CASSLRDLRETQYF. The DNA reads as follows: TGTGCCAGCAGCTTAAGGGACCTACGGGAGACCCAGTACTTC. Here the CDR3 is joined to the reference TRBV5-4 and TRBJ2-5 genes, and the full variable domain is: ETGVTQSPTHLIKTRGQQVTLRCSSQSGHNTVSWYQQALGQGPQFIFQYYREEENGRGNFPPRFSGLQFPNYSSELNVNALELDDSALYLCASSLRDLRETQYFGPGTRLLVL.